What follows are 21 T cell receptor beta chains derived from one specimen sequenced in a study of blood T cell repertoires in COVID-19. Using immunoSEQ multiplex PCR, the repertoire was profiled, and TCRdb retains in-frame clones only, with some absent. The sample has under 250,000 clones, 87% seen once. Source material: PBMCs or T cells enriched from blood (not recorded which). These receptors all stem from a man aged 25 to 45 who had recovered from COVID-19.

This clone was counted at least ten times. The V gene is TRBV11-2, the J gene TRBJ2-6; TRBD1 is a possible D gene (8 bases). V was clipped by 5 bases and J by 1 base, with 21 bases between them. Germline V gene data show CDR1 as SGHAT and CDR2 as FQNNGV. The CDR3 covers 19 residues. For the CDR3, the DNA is TGTGCCAGCAGCCCCATACAGGGGGGGCGTAGATCTGGGGCCAACGTCCTGACTTTC. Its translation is CASSPIQGGRRSGANVLTF.

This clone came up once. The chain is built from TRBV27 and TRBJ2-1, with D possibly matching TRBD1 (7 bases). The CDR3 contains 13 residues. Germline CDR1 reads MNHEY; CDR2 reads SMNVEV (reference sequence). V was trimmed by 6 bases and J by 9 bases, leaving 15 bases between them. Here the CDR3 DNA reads TGTGCCAGCAGCACATACAGGGGAGGTGAGCAGTTCTTC. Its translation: CASSTYRGGEQFF.

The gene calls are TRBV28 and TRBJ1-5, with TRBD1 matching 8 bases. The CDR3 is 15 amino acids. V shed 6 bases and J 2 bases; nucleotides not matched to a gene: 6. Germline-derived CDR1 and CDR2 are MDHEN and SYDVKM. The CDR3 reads CASSQPGQGNQPQHF. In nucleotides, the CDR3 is TGTGCCAGCAGCCAACCGGGACAGGGCAATCAGCCCCAGCATTTT.

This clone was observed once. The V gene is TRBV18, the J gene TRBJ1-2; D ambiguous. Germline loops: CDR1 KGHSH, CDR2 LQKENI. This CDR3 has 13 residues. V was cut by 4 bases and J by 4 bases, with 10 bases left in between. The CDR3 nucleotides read TGTGCCAGCTCACTAGACACAGCCTATGGCTACACCTTC. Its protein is CASSLDTAYGYTF.

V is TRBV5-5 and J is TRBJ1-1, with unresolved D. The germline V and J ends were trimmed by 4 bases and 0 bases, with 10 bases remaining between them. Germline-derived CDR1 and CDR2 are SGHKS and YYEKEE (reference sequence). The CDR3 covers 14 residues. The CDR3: CASSQRRVNTEAFF. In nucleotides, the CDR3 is TGTGCCAGCAGCCAGAGACGGGTGAACACTGAAGCTTTCTTT.

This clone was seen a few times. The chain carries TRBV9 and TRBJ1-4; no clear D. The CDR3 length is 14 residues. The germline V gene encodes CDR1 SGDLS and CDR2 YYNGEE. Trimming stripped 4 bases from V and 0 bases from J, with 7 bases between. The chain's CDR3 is CASSKPATNEKLFF. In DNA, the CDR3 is TGTGCCAGCAGCAAGCCCGCAACTAATGAAAAACTGTTTTTT.

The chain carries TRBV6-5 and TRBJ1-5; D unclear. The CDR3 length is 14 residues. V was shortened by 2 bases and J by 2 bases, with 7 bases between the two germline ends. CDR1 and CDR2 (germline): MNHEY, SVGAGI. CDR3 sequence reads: CASSYVGGNQPQHF. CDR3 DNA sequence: TGTGCCAGCAGTTACGTCGGGGGCAATCAGCCCCAGCATTTT.

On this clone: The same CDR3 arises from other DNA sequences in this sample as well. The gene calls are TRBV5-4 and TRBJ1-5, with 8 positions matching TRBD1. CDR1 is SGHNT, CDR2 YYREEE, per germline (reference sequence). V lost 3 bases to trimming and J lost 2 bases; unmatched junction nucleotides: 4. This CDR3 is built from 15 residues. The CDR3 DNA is TGTGCCAGCAGCTCCCAGGGGGCAGGCAATCAGCCCCAGCATTTT. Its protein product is CASSSQGAGNQPQHF.

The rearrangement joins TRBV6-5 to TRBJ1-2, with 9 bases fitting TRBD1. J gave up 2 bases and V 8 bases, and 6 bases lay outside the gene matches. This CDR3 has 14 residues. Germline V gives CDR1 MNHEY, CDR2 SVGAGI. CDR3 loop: CASFSGQGNYGYTF. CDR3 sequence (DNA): TGTGCCAGCTTCTCGGGACAGGGAAACTATGGCTACACCTTC.

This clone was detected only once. CDR3 loop: CASGIGQAGGSTDTQYF. The CDR3 DNA is TGCGCCAGCGGAATCGGACAGGCGGGTGGGAGCACAGATACGCAGTATTTT. The rearrangement links TRBV4-1 to TRBJ2-3; 7 nucleotides agree with TRBD1. The CDR3 covers 17 residues. Germline V gene data show CDR1 as MGHRA and CDR2 as YSYEKL. J was trimmed by 0 bases and V by 8 bases; bases with no gene match: 14.

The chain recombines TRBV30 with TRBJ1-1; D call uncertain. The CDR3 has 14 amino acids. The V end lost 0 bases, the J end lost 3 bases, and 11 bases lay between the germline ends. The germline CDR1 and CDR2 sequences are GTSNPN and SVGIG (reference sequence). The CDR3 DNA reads TGTGCCTGGAGTGTACCCCGGGTGTACACTGAAGCTTTCTTT. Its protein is CAWSVPRVYTEAFF.

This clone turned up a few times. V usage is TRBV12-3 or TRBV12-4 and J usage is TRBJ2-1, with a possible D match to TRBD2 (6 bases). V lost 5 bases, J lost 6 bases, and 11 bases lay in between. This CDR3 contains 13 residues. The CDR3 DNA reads TGTGCCAGCAGTGGGGGACTTACCAATGAGCAGTTCTTC. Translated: CASSGGLTNEQFF.

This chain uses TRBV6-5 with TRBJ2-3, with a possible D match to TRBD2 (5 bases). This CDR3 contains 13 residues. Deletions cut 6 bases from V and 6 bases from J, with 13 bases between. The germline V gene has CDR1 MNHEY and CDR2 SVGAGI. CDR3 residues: CASSPIGVDTQYF. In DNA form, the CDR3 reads TGTGCCAGCAGCCCCATCGGGGTGGATACGCAGTATTTT.

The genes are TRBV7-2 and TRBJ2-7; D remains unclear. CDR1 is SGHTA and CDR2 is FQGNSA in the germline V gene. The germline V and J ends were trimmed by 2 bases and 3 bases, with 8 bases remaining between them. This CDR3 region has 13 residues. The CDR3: CASSLNPGYEQYF. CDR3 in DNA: TGTGCCAGCAGCTTAAATCCCGGCTACGAGCAGTACTTC. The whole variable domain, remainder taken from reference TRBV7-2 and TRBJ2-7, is GAGVSQSPSNKVTEKGKDVELRCDPISGHTALYWYRQSLGQGLEFLIYFQGNSAPDKSGLPSDRFSAERTGGSVSTLTIQRTQQEDSAVYLCASSLNPGYEQYFGPGTRLTVT.

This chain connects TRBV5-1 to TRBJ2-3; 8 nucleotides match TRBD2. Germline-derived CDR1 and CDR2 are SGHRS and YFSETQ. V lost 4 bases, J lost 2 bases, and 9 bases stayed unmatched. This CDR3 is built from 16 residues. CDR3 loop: CASSSTGTRDTDTQYF. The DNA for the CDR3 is TGCGCCAGCAGCAGCACCGGGACTAGAGACACAGATACGCAGTATTTT.

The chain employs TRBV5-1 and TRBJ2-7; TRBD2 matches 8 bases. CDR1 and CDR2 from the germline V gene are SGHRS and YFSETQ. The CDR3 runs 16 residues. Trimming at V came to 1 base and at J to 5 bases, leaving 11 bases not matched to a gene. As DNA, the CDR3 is TGCGCCAGCAGCTTGAACGGGGGGGCGATCAACCACGAGCAGTACTTC. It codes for CASSLNGGAINHEQYF.

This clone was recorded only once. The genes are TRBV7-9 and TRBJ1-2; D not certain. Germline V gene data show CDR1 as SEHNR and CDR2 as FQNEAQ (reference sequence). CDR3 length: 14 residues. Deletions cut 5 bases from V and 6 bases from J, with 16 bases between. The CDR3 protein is CASSLDNTGDGYTF. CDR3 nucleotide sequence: TGTGCCAGCAGCCTAGACAACACGGGAGATGGCTACACCTTC.

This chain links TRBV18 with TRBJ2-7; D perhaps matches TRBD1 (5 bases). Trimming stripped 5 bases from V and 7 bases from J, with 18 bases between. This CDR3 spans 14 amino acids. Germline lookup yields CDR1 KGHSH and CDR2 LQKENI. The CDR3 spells CASSSLTSSGEQYF. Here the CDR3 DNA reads TGTGCCAGCTCATCCCTGACTTCCTCAGGGGAGCAGTACTTC.

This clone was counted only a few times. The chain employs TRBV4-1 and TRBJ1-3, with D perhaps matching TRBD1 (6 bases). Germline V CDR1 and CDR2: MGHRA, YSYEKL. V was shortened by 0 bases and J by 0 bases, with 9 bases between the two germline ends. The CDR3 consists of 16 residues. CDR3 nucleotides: TGCGCCAGCAGCCAAGAGACAGGACGCTCTGGAAACACCATATATTTT. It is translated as CASSQETGRSGNTIYF.

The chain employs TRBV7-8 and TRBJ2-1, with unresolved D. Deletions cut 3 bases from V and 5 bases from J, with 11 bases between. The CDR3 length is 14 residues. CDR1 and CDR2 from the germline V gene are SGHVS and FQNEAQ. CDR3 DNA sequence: TGTGCCAGCAGCTTGTTCCGTGTAGACAATGAGCAGTTCTTC. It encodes CASSLFRVDNEQFF.

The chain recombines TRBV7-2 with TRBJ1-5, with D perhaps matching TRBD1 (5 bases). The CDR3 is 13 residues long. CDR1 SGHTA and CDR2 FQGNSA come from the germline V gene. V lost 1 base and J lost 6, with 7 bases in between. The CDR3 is CASSLGGSQPQHF. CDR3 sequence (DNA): TGTGCCAGCAGCTTAGGGGGCAGTCAGCCCCAGCATTTT.